The 21 T cell receptor beta chains reported below all come from one sample, sequenced in a study of tumor and adjacent non-tumor tissue in lung cancer (dated by TCRdb to 2017 to 2018). RNA was isolated from bulk, unsorted tissue, and RNA quality was assessed with a NanoDrop ND-1000 and an Agilent 2100. Library generation was performed with multiplex PCR. Sequenced on an Illumina HiSeq 2500. TCRbeta libraries were constructed through three rounds of nested PCR with primers (Table S4) according to protocols modified from ARM-PCR. TCRdb took the public reads, trimmed them with fastp at Q25, ran MiXCR for clone calling and kept in-frame beta chains. Identical CDR3 protein sequences are pooled into one entry, listed with their most common genes and DNA. The table for this sample lists over 60,000 distinct CDR3 sequences; over 80% of them were counted only once. Less than 15% of the sample comes from the top ten.

Sequencing was done on a sample of lung tumor tissue. These TCRs come from a woman aged 50 to 60 with non-small cell lung cancer.

This rearrangement joins TRBV6-6 to TRBJ2-5; D is ambiguous. V was shortened by 9 bases and J by 5 bases, with 19 bases between the two germline ends. This CDR3 has 14 amino acids. Germline CDR1 and CDR2: MNHNY and SVGAGI (reference sequence). CDR3 in amino acids: CASNYPGRAETQYF. As DNA, the CDR3 is TGTGCCAGTAACTATCCAGGAAGGGCGGAGACCCAGTACTTC.

With regard to this clonotype: No conserved phenylalanine or tryptophan ends this CDR3, so it is likely a read error. The rearrangement links TRBV4-1 to TRBJ2-7; D call uncertain. The V gene's germline CDR1 is MGHRA and CDR2 YSYEKL. This CDR3 region has 15 residues. CDR3 DNA sequence: TGCGACAGCAGCCAAGAAGTGATTGGAAAGGGCGAGCAGTACTTA. This encodes CDSSQEVIGKGEQYL.

About this clonotype: One junction end disagrees with the germline gene, perhaps due to a read error. This chain connects TRBV6-2 or TRBV6-3 to TRBJ2-3; a possible D gene is TRBD2 (6 bases). The CDR3 is made up of 16 amino acids. Germline loops: CDR1 MNHEY, CDR2 SVGEGT. The CDR3 DNA sequence: TGTGCCAGCAATTACGGGTTCGGAGGGATCACAGATACGCAGTATTTT. Residues: CASNYGFGGITDTQYF.

This clonotype was recorded a few times. CDR3 in DNA: TGTGCCAGCAGCCTTCTGGACGGGGACTATGGCTACACCTTC. Translation: CASSLLDGDYGYTF. The V call is TRBV7-6, the J call TRBJ1-2, with D unresolved. CDR3 length equals 14 residues. Trimming cost V 5 bases and J 3 bases, with 13 bases left between them. From germline, CDR1 is SGHVS and CDR2 FNYEAQ.

In its sample, this clonotype is medium-sized. The V call is TRBV11-2, the J call TRBJ2-1; TRBD2 agrees at 9 bases. The CDR3 runs to 15 residues. The germline CDR1 and CDR2 sequences are SGHAT and FQNNGV. The trim removed 5 bases at V and 6 bases at J, leaving 8 bases unmatched. Written as DNA, the CDR3 is TGTGCCAGCAGCCGGGGACTAGCTATGAGCAATGAGCAGTTCTTC. Encoded protein: CASSRGLAMSNEQFF.

V usage is TRBV29-1 and J usage is TRBJ2-6; D not certain. From germline, CDR1 is SQVTM and CDR2 ANQGSEA. V was cut by 7 bases and J by 1 base, with 17 bases left in between. This CDR3 comprises 16 residues. The CDR3 sequence: CSDWALRSSGANVLTF. The CDR3 DNA sequence: TGCAGCGATTGGGCCCTCAGGAGTTCTGGGGCCAACGTCCTGACTTTC.

The chain has TRBV5-1 and TRBJ2-1, with D hard to call. The CDR3 extends over 12 amino acids. Germline loops: CDR1 SGHRS, CDR2 YFSETQ. V was trimmed by 0 bases and J by 9 bases, leaving 7 bases between them. The CDR3 is CASSLAVGEQFF. The CDR3 region has the DNA TGCGCCAGCAGCTTGGCTGTTGGTGAGCAGTTCTTC. The whole variable domain, filled in from reference TRBV5-1 and TRBJ2-1, reads KAGVTQTPRYLIKTRGQQVTLSCSPISGHRSVSWYQQTPGQGLQFLFEYFSETQRNKGNFPGRFSGRQFSNSRSEMNVSTLELGDSALYLCASSLAVGEQFFGPGTRLTVL.

With respect to this clonotype: Its ends do not fully match the called genes, so a read error is possible. This sequence joins TRBV29-1 and TRBJ2-5; TRBD2 aligns across 7 bases. Germline V lookup: CDR1 SQVTM, CDR2 ANQGSEA. This CDR3 has 12 residues. Written as DNA, the CDR3 is TGCAGCGCCGGGACTACCGAAGAGACCCAATACTTC. Translation gives CSAGTTEETQYF.

The chain is built from TRBV4-2 and TRBJ1-2; maybe TRBD1 (5 bases). Germline CDR1 LGHNA, CDR2 YNFKEQ. This CDR3 region has 16 residues. Trimming removed 0 bases from V and 4 bases from J, with 15 bases in between. The CDR3 region has the DNA TGTGCCAGCAGCCAAGACCCCCAGGGCATGAGCTATGGCTACACCTTC. This encodes CASSQDPQGMSYGYTF.

The chain is built from TRBV20-1 and TRBJ2-3, with TRBD2 matching over 8 bases. The CDR3 spans 16 residues. V lost 8 bases and J lost 1; bases outside the gene matches: 14. Looked up from germline, CDR1 is DFQATT and CDR2 is SNEGSKA (reference sequence). DNA of the CDR3: TGCAGTATCGCGAGGGGGTTCGGGGGGGGCACAGATACGCAGTATTTT. Encoded protein: CSIARGFGGGTDTQYF.

As regards this clonotype: The CDR3 end shows no conserved phenylalanine or tryptophan, and so a read error is likely. The chain joins TRBV4-1 to TRBJ2-5; 13 bases are shared with TRBD2. J lost 4 bases, V lost 1 base, and 6 bases had no gene match. Germline CDR1 and CDR2: MGHRA and YSYEKL. CDR3 size: 17 residues. CDR3 DNA: TGCGCCAGCAGCCAAGGGGAAGGACTAGCGGGAGTAGAGACCCAGTACTAT. Translating gives CASSQGEGLAGVETQYY.

A remark on this clonotype: Compared with germline, one end of the junction differs, possibly owing to a read error. This rearrangement joins TRBV6-2 or TRBV6-3 to TRBJ2-7, with D possibly TRBD1 on 6 matching bases. There are 13 residues in the CDR3. CDR1 and CDR2 from the germline V gene are MNHEY and SVGEGT. CDR3: CASMDSVSYEHYF. The CDR3 DNA follows: TGTGCCAGCATGGACAGTGTCTCCTACGAGCATTATTTC.

A word on this clonotype: Sequence at one end of the junction differs from germline and may be a read error. This chain links TRBV20-1 with TRBJ1-6; TRBD1 is a possible D gene (5 bases). Germline V lookup: CDR1 DFQATT, CDR2 SNEGSKA (reference sequence). This CDR3 has 20 residues. CDR3 sequence reads: CSARRIWVVSRAKQGSPLHF. The DNA of the CDR3 is TGCAGTGCTCGACGGATTTGGGTCGTGTCTCGGGCGAAGCAGGGATCACCACTCCACTTT.

As to this clonotype: Its ends do not fully match the called genes, so a read error is possible. The genes are TRBV11-1 and TRBJ2-3; TRBD1 might be the D (6 bases). The germline V gene has CDR1 SGHAT and CDR2 FQDESV (reference sequence). This CDR3 region has 13 residues. The CDR3 is CASKGTGMDTKYF. The CDR3 DNA is TGTGCCAGCAAAGGCACAGGGATGGATACGAAGTATTTT.

A note on this clonotype: One junction end does not reproduce the germline sequence, and a read error may be involved. V and J are TRBV11-2 and TRBJ2-7, with TRBD2 as a possible D gene (6 bases). Germline V lookup: CDR1 SGHAT, CDR2 FQNNGV. The CDR3 loop spans 20 amino acids. In nucleotides, the CDR3 is TGTGCCAGCAGCAAGAGTTATGGGGCCCAGACTAGTGGGGGTCTTGGGGAGCAGTATTTC. Translating it yields CASSKSYGAQTSGGLGEQYF.

The chain couples TRBV4-1 to TRBJ1-5; the match to TRBD1 covers 7 bases. The V and J ends lost 7 bases and 11 bases, in that order; junction bases with no gene match: 20. Germline CDR1 MGHRA, CDR2 YSYEKL. The CDR3 totals 16 residues. CDR3 in amino acids: CASIQVWDSISQAQHF. Here the CDR3 DNA reads TGCGCCAGCATCCAGGTATGGGACAGTATTTCCCAGGCCCAGCATTTT.

To note about this clonotype: A junction end diverges from the germline sequence, so it may reflect a read error. V gene TRBV6-1 combines with J gene TRBJ2-1; 8 nucleotides line up with TRBD1. Looked up from germline, CDR1 is MNHNS and CDR2 is SASEGT. This CDR3 is 16 amino acids long. CDR3 DNA sequence: TGTACCAGCAGCGCTCCAGGGGGCGGAGAGAACAATGAGCAGTTCTTC. Translating it yields CTSSAPGGGENNEQFF.

The rearrangement joins TRBV20-1 to TRBJ2-1, with TRBD1 identical over 10 bases. J lost 9 bases, V lost 4 bases, and 9 bases had no gene match. CDR1 is DFQATT and CDR2 is SNEGSKA in the germline V gene (reference sequence). This CDR3 has 14 amino acids. The CDR3 sequence is CSATDRDRGFEQFF. In DNA, the CDR3 is TGCAGTGCTACAGATCGGGACAGGGGTTTTGAGCAGTTCTTC.

The gene calls are TRBV6-2 or TRBV6-3 and TRBJ2-7; no clear D gene. The V gene lost 4 bases and the J gene lost 5 bases, with 15 bases spanning the gap. The germline gives CDR1 MNHEY, CDR2 SVGEGT. This CDR3 spans 14 amino acids. The CDR3 DNA follows: TGTGCCAGCAGTTTTGGTAGCAGGAGTGACGAGCAGTACTTC. Translated, it gives CASSFGSRSDEQYF.

Note on this clonotype: Relative to the germline gene, one junction end is altered; a read error may explain this. The chain links TRBV6-5 to TRBJ2-2, with 10 bases fitting TRBD1. The V gene's germline CDR1 is MNHEY and CDR2 SVGAGI. The CDR3 is 15 residues long. The CDR3 loop is CANSPDRGRTGELFF. In nucleotides, the CDR3 is TGTGCCAACAGTCCCGACAGGGGGCGCACCGGGGAGCTGTTTTTT.

A word on this clonotype: This likely comes from a read error, as the CDR3 has no conserved phenylalanine or tryptophan at its end. The chain employs TRBV24-1 and TRBJ2-3, with unresolved D. Trimming removed 5 bases at V and 5 bases at J, with 7 bases between. There are 12 residues in the CDR3. CDR1 and CDR2 from the germline V gene are KGHDR and SFDVKD. CDR3 residues: CATSGNRDTQYY. DNA of the CDR3: TGTGCCACCAGTGGAAACAGAGATACGCAGTATTAT.